This T cell receptor (beta chain) was retrieved from a study of blood T cell repertoires in COVID-19. Study processing details: Amplification with reference gene primers provided the estimates of nucleated cell counts. TCRdb keeps only in-frame clones here, not all; method: immunoSEQ multiplex PCR. The DNA was the basis for D and trimming; V, J and clone size are from that table. The table records hundreds of thousands of clones, 87% of them present only once. Unmatched junction bases numbered 7, after V lost 6 bases and J lost 4 bases. The CDR3 runs to 16 residues. Germline V gene data show CDR1 as SGHAT and CDR2 as FQNNGV. Enrolled through a virtual design, the participants were between about 18 and 100 years of age and came from about two dozen US areas. Cohort assignment relied on participant-reported clinical history.

The chain joins TRBV11-2 to TRBJ2-3; 13 positions match TRBD2. The receptor was derived from a woman under 30 with acute COVID-19. The source material was PBMCs or T cells enriched from blood (not recorded which). CDR3 nucleotide sequence: TGTGCCAGCAGTAAGACTAGCGGGAGGTTCGCAGATACGCAGTATTTT. Its protein is CASSKTSGRFADTQYF. Drawing the rest from reference TRBV11-2 and TRBJ2-3, the complete variable domain is EAGVAQSPRYKIIEKRQSVAFWCNPISGHATLYWYQQILGQGPKLLIQFQNNGVVDDSQLPKDRFSAERLKGVDSTLKIQPAKLEDSAVYLCASSKTSGRFADTQYFGPGTRLTVL.